These 22 T cell receptor beta chains share one sample of origin, sequenced in a study of blood T cells in healthy people across ages. A second PCR, run for about 7 to 11 cycles, used a sample-barcoded 5' primer plus a J-beta primer mix. A single record per CDR3 protein comes from TCRdb applying MiXCR to the 5' RACE reads. The sample has hundreds of thousands of distinct CDR3 sequences, around 21% seen once. Sequenced material: blood. The receptors derive from a man between 65 and 85 years old in good health.

The chain links TRBV4-3 to TRBJ2-1, with a tentative D call TRBD1 (5 bases). Germline-derived CDR1 and CDR2 are LGHNA and YSLEER. The CDR3 covers 14 residues. The ends were cut back, 0 bases at V and 10 bases at J, with 13 bases in the middle. CDR3 protein: CASSQDFGAGEQFF. The CDR3 DNA follows: TGCGCCAGCAGCCAAGATTTTGGGGCTGGCGAGCAGTTCTTC.

This clonotype was detected a few times. The V and J genes are TRBV5-1 and TRBJ2-7; 10 bases align to TRBD2. The CDR3 sequence is 15 residues long. With V trimmed by 3 bases and J by 4 bases, 7 bases remained unmatched. Germline values: CDR1 SGHRS, CDR2 YFSETQ. The CDR3 DNA reads TGCGCCAGCAGCTCCTCTAGCGGGAGCCTATACGAGCAGTACTTC. Translation gives CASSSSSGSLYEQYF.

This clonotype was seen a few times. The chain recombines TRBV2 with TRBJ1-1, with TRBD1 as a possible D gene (5 bases). Germline lookup yields CDR1 SNHLY and CDR2 FYNNEI. Trimming removed 4 bases at V and 5 bases at J, with 14 bases between. This CDR3 has 14 residues. The CDR3 coding sequence is TGTGCCAGCAGTGCTCCGGACACGGAAACTGAAGCTTTCTTT. The encoded protein is CASSAPDTETEAFF.

This chain joins TRBV6-6 and TRBJ1-6; maybe TRBD1 (6 bases). Germline V gene data show CDR1 as MNHNY and CDR2 as SVGAGI (reference sequence). Trimming stripped 8 bases from V and 5 bases from J, with 16 bases between. This CDR3 region has 15 residues. The CDR3 DNA reads as TGTGCCAGCCGTAGGACGGACAGCGATAATTCACCCCTCCACTTT. It specifies CASRRTDSDNSPLHF.

This clonotype was seen more than once but under ten times. This chain joins TRBV11-1 and TRBJ2-7; no firm D call. CDR1 is SGHAT and CDR2 is FQDESV in the germline V gene (reference sequence). CDR3 length: 13 amino acids. V lost 1 base to trimming and J lost 7 bases, with 11 bases between them. This CDR3 is CASSLDGRWEQYF. For the CDR3, the DNA is TGTGCCAGCAGCTTAGACGGGCGGTGGGAGCAGTACTTC.

Ten or more counts support this clonotype. This rearrangement joins TRBV28 to TRBJ2-7; 11 bases fit TRBD1. V gave up 5 bases and J gave up 3 bases; unmatched junction bases: 9. The length of the CDR3 is 16 residues. Germline V gives CDR1 MDHEN, CDR2 SYDVKM. Written as DNA, the CDR3 is TGTGCCAGCAGTGAACCGGGACAGGGGGGATTCTACGAGCAGTACTTC. Translation gives CASSEPGQGGFYEQYF. Supplemented by reference TRBV28 and TRBJ2-7, the full variable domain reads DVKVTQSSRYLVKRTGEKVFLECVQDMDHENMFWYRQDPGLGLRLIYFSYDVKMKEKGDIPEGYSVSREKKERFSLILESASTNQTSMYLCASSEPGQGGFYEQYFGPGTRLTVT.

With respect to this clonotype: One base away lies a much larger clone, so this may be a sequencing read error. Given the absence of the conserved phenylalanine or tryptophan at the CDR3 end, a read error is likely. The chain has TRBV14 and TRBJ2-7; 10 bases agree with TRBD2. The CDR3 sequence is 16 residues long. With 1 base clipped from V and 5 bases from J, the junction kept 8 bases outside the gene matches. The germline V gene has CDR1 SGHDN and CDR2 FVKESK. CDR3 amino acids: CASSQAAGGPMHEQYL. CDR3 sequence (DNA): TGTGCCAGCAGCCAAGCAGCGGGAGGGCCCATGCACGAGCAGTACCTC.

The J gene is TRBJ2-1, the V gene TRBV5-5; 8 bases agree with TRBD2. CDR3 length: 16 residues. Germline V gene data show CDR1 as SGHKS and CDR2 as YYEKEE (reference sequence). The V segment lost 4 bases and the J segment 4 bases; nucleotides outside the gene matches: 10. CDR3 in DNA: TGTGCCAGCAGCCCCCGTGCGGGAGGCGGGTACAATGAGCAGTTCTTC. Its protein is CASSPRAGGGYNEQFF.

The J gene is TRBJ2-2, the V gene TRBV6-1, with D perhaps being TRBD1 or TRBD2 (6 bases each). The CDR3 is made up of 13 amino acids. Germline loops: CDR1 MNHNS, CDR2 SASEGT. Trimming pared 10 bases from V and 6 bases from J, leaving 15 bases between. CDR3 bases: TGTGCCACCCGAGGGGGGTTCGCCGGGGAGCTGTTTTTT. Protein: CATRGGFAGELFF.

This clonotype was counted between two and nine times. V and J are TRBV20-1 and TRBJ2-2; possible D gene TRBD1, 5 bases. The CDR3 contains 15 residues. V was shortened by 3 bases and J by 1 base, with 12 bases between the two germline ends. Germline CDR1 and CDR2: DFQATT and SNEGSKA (reference sequence). The CDR3: CSASRRGVNTGELFF. The CDR3 nucleotides are TGCAGTGCTAGTCGAAGGGGCGTGAACACCGGGGAGCTGTTTTTT.

This clonotype was counted a few times. The rearrangement joins TRBV20-1 to TRBJ2-4, with D possibly TRBD1 on 6 matching bases. From germline, CDR1 is DFQATT and CDR2 SNEGSKA (reference sequence). The V and J ends lost 4 bases and 3 bases respectively, with 13 bases between them. The CDR3 sequence is 14 residues long. For the CDR3, the DNA is TGCAGTGCTAAACTCAGGGGCAACAAAAACATTCAGTACTTC. Its protein is CSAKLRGNKNIQYF.

This clonotype was counted between two and nine times. CDR3 amino acids: CASSQVGLAGVREQYF. DNA for the CDR3: TGTGCCAGCAGCCAAGTCGGACTAGCGGGAGTAAGGGAGCAGTACTTC. The V call is TRBV3-1, the J call TRBJ2-7; 13 bases map to TRBD2. The CDR3 has 16 amino acids. The V gene's germline CDR1 is LGHDT and CDR2 YNNKEL (reference sequence). V lost 1 base to trimming and J lost 7 bases; unmatched junction nucleotides: 7.

This clonotype has a handful of counts. The chain joins TRBV10-2 to TRBJ2-1, with D perhaps matching TRBD2 (6 bases). Trimming pared 3 bases from V and 13 bases from J, leaving 16 bases between. Germline CDR1 and CDR2: WSHSY and SAAADI. The CDR3 has 13 residues. The CDR3 loop reads CASSESGLGGQFF. CDR3 bases: TGCGCCAGCAGTGAAAGCGGGCTAGGTGGACAGTTCTTC.

This clonotype was seen only a few times. This chain links TRBV10-3 with TRBJ2-3, with 9 bases matching TRBD2. This CDR3 is built from 16 residues. The germline CDR1 and CDR2 sequences are ENHRY and SYGVKD. J gave up 2 bases and V 0 bases, and 3 bases lay outside the gene matches. This chain's CDR3 is CAISESASGATDTQYF. The CDR3 DNA reads as TGTGCCATCAGTGAGTCGGCTAGCGGGGCCACAGATACGCAGTATTTT.

This clonotype was seen repeatedly, ten times or more. CDR3 region: CASSPPTGRYEQYF. As DNA, the CDR3 is TGTGCCAGCAGTCCCCCGACAGGGAGGTACGAGCAGTACTTC. The chain employs TRBV28 and TRBJ2-7, with D perhaps TRBD1 (7 bases). Germline V lookup: CDR1 MDHEN, CDR2 SYDVKM. There are 14 residues in the CDR3. Between the trimmed V and J ends, which lost 5 bases and 4 bases, there was a span of 15 bases.

The chain couples TRBV2 to TRBJ2-2, with 8 bases lining up with TRBD2. This CDR3 region has 13 residues. Trimming took 7 bases from V and 4 from J; bases not matched to a gene: 2. CDR1 and CDR2 (germline): SNHLY, FYNNEI. CDR3 loop: CASKLAVTGELFF. For the CDR3, the DNA is TGTGCCAGCAAACTAGCGGTCACCGGGGAGCTGTTTTTT.

The gene calls are TRBV20-1 and TRBJ2-5; the D gene is possibly TRBD2 (6 bases). Trimming left V 6 bases short and J 2 bases short, with 13 bases between. The germline V gene has CDR1 DFQATT and CDR2 SNEGSKA (reference sequence). The CDR3 sequence is 13 residues long. The CDR3: CSASRDLQETQYF. The CDR3 nucleotides read TGCAGTGCATCGCGGGATCTTCAAGAGACCCAGTACTTC.

Ten or more counts support this clonotype. The chain has TRBV7-8 and TRBJ2-6; D unclear. Germline lookup yields CDR1 SGHVS and CDR2 FQNEAQ. The V end lost 4 bases, the J end lost 0 bases, and 13 bases lay between the germline ends. The CDR3 sequence is 17 residues long. The CDR3 reads CASSSPVISSGANVLTF. The CDR3 region has the DNA TGTGCCAGCAGCTCACCTGTTATTAGCTCTGGGGCCAACGTCCTGACTTTC. Supplemented by reference TRBV7-8 and TRBJ2-6, the full variable domain reads GAGVSQSPRYKVAKRGQDVALRCDPISGHVSLFWYQQALGQGPEFLTYFQNEAQLDKSGLPSDRFFAERPEGSVSTLKIQRTQQEDSAVYLCASSSPVISSGANVLTFGAGSRLTVL.

In its sample, this clonotype was seen a few times. The genes are TRBV7-9 and TRBJ2-7; maybe TRBD2 (5 bases). V lost 0 bases and J 9 bases, leaving 15 bases between the germline ends. Germline-derived CDR1 and CDR2 are SEHNR and FQNEAQ (reference sequence). This CDR3 region has 14 residues. For the CDR3, the DNA is TGTGCCAGCAGCTTAGCTACGGGCCTCGGGGTGCAGTACTTC. It codes for CASSLATGLGVQYF.

This clonotype was recorded at least ten times. This rearrangement joins TRBV27 to TRBJ2-7; tentatively, D is TRBD1 or TRBD2 (7 bases each). Germline V lookup: CDR1 MNHEY, CDR2 SMNVEV (reference sequence). The CDR3 is made up of 15 amino acids. The V end was cut by 3 bases, the J end by 1 base, with 13 bases between. CDR3 bases: TGTGCCAGCAGTTTTGCAGGGGGGGGATCCTACGAGCAGTACTTC. It codes for CASSFAGGGSYEQYF.

This chain uses TRBV6-2 or TRBV6-3 with TRBJ2-7; 7 nucleotides align to TRBD2. The CDR3 has 16 amino acids. With 0 bases clipped from V and 3 bases from J, the junction kept 8 bases outside the gene matches. Germline lookup yields CDR1 MNHEY and CDR2 SVGEGT. The CDR3 DNA sequence: TGTGCCAGCAGTTACTCTTGGCGGGAGAAGTTCTACGAGCAGTACTTC. Residues: CASSYSWREKFYEQYF.

The rearrangement links TRBV7-8 to TRBJ2-7; possible D gene TRBD1, 6 bases. CDR1 is SGHVS and CDR2 is FQNEAQ in the germline V gene. The CDR3 has 16 residues. V gave up 5 bases and J gave up 5 bases, with 22 bases separating them. The CDR3 sequence: CASSIGQKALADEQYF. The CDR3 coding sequence is TGTGCCAGCAGCATCGGACAGAAGGCCCTGGCGGACGAGCAGTACTTC.